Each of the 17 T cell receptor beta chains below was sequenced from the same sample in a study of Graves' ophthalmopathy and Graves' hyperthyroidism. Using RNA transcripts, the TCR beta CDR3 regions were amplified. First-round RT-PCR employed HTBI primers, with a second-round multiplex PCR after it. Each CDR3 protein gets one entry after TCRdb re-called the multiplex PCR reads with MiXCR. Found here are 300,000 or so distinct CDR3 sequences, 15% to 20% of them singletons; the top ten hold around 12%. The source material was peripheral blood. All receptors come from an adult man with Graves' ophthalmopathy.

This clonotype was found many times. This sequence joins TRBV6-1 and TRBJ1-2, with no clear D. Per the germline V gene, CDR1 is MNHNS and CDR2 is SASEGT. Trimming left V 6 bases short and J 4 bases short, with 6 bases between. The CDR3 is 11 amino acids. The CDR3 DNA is TGTGCCAGCAGGAAGAGCTATGGCTACACCTTC. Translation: CASRKSYGYTF.

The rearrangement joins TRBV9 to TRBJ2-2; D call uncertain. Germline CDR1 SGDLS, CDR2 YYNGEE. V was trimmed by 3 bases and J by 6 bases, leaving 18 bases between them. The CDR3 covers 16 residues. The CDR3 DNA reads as TGTGCCAGCAGCGGGAAGTGGGGAAATGTTGCCGGGGAGCTGTTTTTT. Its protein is CASSGKWGNVAGELFF.

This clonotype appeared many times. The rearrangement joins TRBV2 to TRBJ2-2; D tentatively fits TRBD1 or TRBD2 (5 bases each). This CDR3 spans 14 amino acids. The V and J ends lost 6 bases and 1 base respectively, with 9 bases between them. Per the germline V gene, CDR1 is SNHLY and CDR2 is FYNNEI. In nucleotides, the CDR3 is TGTGCCAGCAGGGGGACGGAGAACACCGGGGAGCTGTTTTTT. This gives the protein CASRGTENTGELFF.

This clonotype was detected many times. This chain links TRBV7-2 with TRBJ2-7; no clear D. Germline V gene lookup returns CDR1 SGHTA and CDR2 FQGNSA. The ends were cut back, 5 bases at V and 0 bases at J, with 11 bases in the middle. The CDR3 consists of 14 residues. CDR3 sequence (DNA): TGTGCCAGCAGCCCCCGGGTTCACTCCTACGAGCAGTACTTC. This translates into CASSPRVHSYEQYF.

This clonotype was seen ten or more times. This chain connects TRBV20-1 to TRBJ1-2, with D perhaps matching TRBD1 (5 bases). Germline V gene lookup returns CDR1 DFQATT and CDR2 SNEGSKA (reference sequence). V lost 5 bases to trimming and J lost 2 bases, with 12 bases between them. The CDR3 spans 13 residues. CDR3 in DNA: TGCAGTGCTTGGGACCGCGGAAACTATGGCTACACCTTC. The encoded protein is CSAWDRGNYGYTF.

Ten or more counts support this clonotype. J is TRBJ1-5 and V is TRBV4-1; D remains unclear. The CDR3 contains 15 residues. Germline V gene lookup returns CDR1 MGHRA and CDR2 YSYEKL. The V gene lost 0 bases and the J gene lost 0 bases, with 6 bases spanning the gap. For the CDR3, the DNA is TGCGCCAGCAGCCAAGAAGGAAATAGCAATCAGCCCCAGCATTTT. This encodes CASSQEGNSNQPQHF.

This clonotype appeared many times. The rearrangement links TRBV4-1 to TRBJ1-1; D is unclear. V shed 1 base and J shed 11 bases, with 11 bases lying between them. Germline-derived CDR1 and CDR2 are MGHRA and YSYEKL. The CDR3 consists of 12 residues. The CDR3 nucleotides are TGCGCCAGCAGCCAAGGCAGTCGTTTGGCTTTCTTT. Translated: CASSQGSRLAFF.

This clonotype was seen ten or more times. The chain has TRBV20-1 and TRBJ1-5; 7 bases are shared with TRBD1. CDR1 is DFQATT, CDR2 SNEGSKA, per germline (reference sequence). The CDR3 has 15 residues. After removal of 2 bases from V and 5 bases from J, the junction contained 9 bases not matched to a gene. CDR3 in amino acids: CSARKTTGFYQPQHF. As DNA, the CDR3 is TGCAGTGCTAGAAAAACGACAGGGTTCTATCAGCCCCAGCATTTT.

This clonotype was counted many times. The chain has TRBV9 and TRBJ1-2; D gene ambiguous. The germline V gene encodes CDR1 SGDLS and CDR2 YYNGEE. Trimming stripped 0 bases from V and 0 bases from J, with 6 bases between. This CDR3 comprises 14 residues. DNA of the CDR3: TGTGCCAGCAGCGTAGCGCTTGCTAACTATGGCTACACCTTC. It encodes CASSVALANYGYTF. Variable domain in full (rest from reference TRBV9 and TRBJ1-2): DSGVTQTPKHLITATGQRVTLRCSPRSGDLSVYWYQQSLDQGLQFLIQYYNGEERAKGNILERFSAQQFPDLHSELNLSSLELGDSALYFCASSVALANYGYTFGSGTRLTVV.

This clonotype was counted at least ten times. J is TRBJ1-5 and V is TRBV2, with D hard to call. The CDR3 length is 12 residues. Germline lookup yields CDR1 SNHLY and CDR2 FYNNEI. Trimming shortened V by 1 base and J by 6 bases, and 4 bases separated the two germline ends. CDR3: CASSEVGQPQHF. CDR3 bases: TGTGCCAGCAGTGAAGTGGGTCAGCCCCAGCATTTT.

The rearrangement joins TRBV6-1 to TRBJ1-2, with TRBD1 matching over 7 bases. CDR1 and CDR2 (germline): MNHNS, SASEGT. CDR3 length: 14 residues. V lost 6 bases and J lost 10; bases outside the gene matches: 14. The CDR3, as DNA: TGTGCCAGCAGCGACCCCGACAGGGACGGGCTCTACACCTTC. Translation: CASSDPDRDGLYTF.

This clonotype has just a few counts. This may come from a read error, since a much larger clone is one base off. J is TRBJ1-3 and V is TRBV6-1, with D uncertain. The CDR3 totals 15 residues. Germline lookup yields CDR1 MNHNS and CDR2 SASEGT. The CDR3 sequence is CVSSEPGLTRNTIYF. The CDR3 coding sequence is TGTGTCAGCAGTGAACCGGGCCTAACTAGAAACACCATATATTTT.

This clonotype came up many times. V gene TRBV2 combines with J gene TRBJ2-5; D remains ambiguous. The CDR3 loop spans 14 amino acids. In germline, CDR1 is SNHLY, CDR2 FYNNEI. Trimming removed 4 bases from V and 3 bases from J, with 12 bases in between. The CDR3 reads CASSVVGMKETQYF. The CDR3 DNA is TGTGCCAGCAGTGTTGTCGGAATGAAAGAGACCCAGTACTTC.

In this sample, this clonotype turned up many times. The DNA of the CDR3 is TGCAGTGCCCCCGCGGAACTAACTAACTATGGCTACACCTTC. Its protein product is CSAPAELTNYGYTF. This rearrangement joins TRBV20-1 to TRBJ1-2, with unresolved D. Germline V gene sequence: CDR1 DFQATT, CDR2 SNEGSKA (reference sequence). This CDR3 is 14 amino acids long. V was pared by 6 bases and J by 0 bases, with 14 bases between.

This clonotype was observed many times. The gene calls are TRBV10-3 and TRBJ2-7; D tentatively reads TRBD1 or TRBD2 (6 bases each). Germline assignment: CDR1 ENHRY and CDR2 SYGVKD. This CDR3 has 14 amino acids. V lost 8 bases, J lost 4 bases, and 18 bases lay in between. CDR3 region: CAIPSGDIPYEQYF. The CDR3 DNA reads TGTGCCATCCCCTCGGGGGACATACCTTACGAGCAGTACTTC.

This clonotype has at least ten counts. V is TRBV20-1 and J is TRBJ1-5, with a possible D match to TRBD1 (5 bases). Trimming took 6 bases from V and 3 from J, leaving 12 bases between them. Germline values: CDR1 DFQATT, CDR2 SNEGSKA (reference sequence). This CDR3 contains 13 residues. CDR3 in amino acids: CSAVRGNNQPQHF. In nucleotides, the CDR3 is TGCAGTGCAGTTAGGGGTAACAATCAGCCCCAGCATTTT.

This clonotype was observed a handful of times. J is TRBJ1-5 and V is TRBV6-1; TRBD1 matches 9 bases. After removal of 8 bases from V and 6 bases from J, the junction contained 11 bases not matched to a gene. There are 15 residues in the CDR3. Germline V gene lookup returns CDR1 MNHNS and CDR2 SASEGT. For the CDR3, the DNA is TGTGCCAGCGAATTCGGGGGACAGGGTCTTCAGCCCCAGCATTTT. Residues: CASEFGGQGLQPQHF.